These 15 T cell receptor beta chains share one sample of origin, sequenced in a study of T cells in Graves' hyperthyroidism and ophthalmopathy. What was amplified from RNA transcripts were TCR beta CDR3 regions. First-round RT-PCR with HTBI primers amplified the TCR CDR3 region. MiXCR, run by TCRdb on the multiplex PCR reads, gives a single entry per CDR3 protein. In the table there are roughly 380,000 distinct CDR3 sequences, approximately 14% of which are singletons. Sequencing input: blood. The receptor set was obtained from a woman aged 18 to 35 with Graves' hyperthyroidism.

This clonotype appeared many times. J is TRBJ1-1 and V is TRBV14; D not certain. The CDR3 is 15 residues long. V was trimmed by 6 bases and J by 0 bases, leaving 14 bases between them. CDR1 is SGHDN, CDR2 FVKESK, per germline. The CDR3 coding sequence is TGTGCCAGCAGGCCAATCGGGAGGTTGAACACTGAAGCTTTCTTT. Its protein is CASRPIGRLNTEAFF.

This clonotype was counted only a few times. This chain links TRBV5-6 with TRBJ2-1; 9 nucleotides agree with TRBD2. Germline lookup yields CDR1 SGHDT and CDR2 YYEEEE. V lost 0 bases to trimming and J lost 8 bases; unmatched junction nucleotides: 6. CDR3 length: 15 residues. The CDR3 reads CASSLEISGRDEQFF. The DNA of the CDR3 is TGTGCCAGCAGCTTGGAGATTAGCGGGAGAGATGAGCAGTTCTTC.

This clonotype has only a few counts. This chain links TRBV12-3 or TRBV12-4 with TRBJ2-7; 10 bases line up with TRBD1. After removal of 7 bases from V and 0 bases from J, the junction contained 6 bases not matched to a gene. The CDR3 totals 15 residues. The CDR3 reads CASTPDRGASYEQYF. The CDR3 DNA follows: TGTGCCAGCACCCCGGACAGGGGGGCCTCCTACGAGCAGTACTTC.

Concerning this clonotype itself: Possible read error: a much larger clone is one base away. The chain is built from TRBV7-9 and TRBJ2-7; 8 bases fit TRBD2. CDR3 size: 13 residues. The germline V gene encodes CDR1 SEHNR and CDR2 FQNEAQ (reference sequence). The V and J ends lost 5 bases and 9 bases, in that order; junction bases with no gene match: 9. The CDR3 loop reads CASSPAGEIGQYF. CDR3 coding DNA: TGTGCCAGCAGCCCAGCGGGAGAAATCGGGCAGTACTTC.

This clonotype was recorded at least ten times. The chain joins TRBV28 to TRBJ2-7, with 7 bases fitting TRBD1. V shed 11 bases, J shed 6 bases, and the junction held 13 bases outside the gene matches. Per the germline V gene, CDR1 is MDHEN and CDR2 is SYDVKM. The CDR3 runs to 13 residues. The CDR3: CAWCETGRGEQYF. In nucleotides, the CDR3 is TGTGCCTGGTGCGAGACAGGGCGTGGCGAGCAGTACTTC.

Many counts were recorded for this clonotype. The chain carries TRBV7-6 and TRBJ2-5; 9 bases agree with TRBD2. The CDR3 sequence is 14 residues long. Germline V gene sequence: CDR1 SGHVS, CDR2 FNYEAQ. Losses at the gene ends were 4 bases for V and 5 bases for J; bases not matched to a gene: 5. The CDR3: CASSSGTSSETQYF. The CDR3 region has the DNA TGTGCCAGCAGCTCGGGGACTAGCTCGGAGACCCAGTACTTC.

This sequence joins TRBV6-1 and TRBJ2-3; TRBD1 aligns across 8 bases. There are 16 residues in the CDR3. Trimming at V came to 4 bases and at J to 2 bases, leaving 8 bases not matched to a gene. In germline, CDR1 is MNHNS, CDR2 SASEGT. This CDR3 is CASSGKGQAFTDTQYF. CDR3 DNA: TGTGCCAGCAGTGGGAAGGGACAGGCCTTCACAGATACGCAGTATTTT.

There are many counts of this clonotype. The gene calls are TRBV28 and TRBJ2-3; D possibly matches TRBD1 or TRBD2 (5 bases each). Trimming removed 6 bases at V and 4 bases at J, with 17 bases between. The length of the CDR3 is 15 residues. CDR1 and CDR2 from the germline V gene are MDHEN and SYDVKM. CDR3 amino acids: CASSLHGARADTQYF. The CDR3 nucleotides read TGTGCCAGCAGCCTTCACGGGGCGAGGGCAGATACGCAGTATTTT.

The V call is TRBV4-3, the J call TRBJ1-1; no definite D call. The V gene lost 0 bases and the J gene lost 5 bases, with 10 bases spanning the gap. From germline, CDR1 is LGHNA and CDR2 YSLEER. The CDR3 is 14 amino acids. The CDR3 sequence is CASSQDEGGTEAFF. CDR3 sequence (DNA): TGCGCCAGCAGCCAAGATGAGGGAGGAACTGAAGCTTTCTTT.

This clonotype was detected many times. The chain employs TRBV10-3 and TRBJ1-1, with D possibly matching TRBD1 (6 bases). The CDR3 covers 16 residues. CDR1 and CDR2 (germline): ENHRY, SYGVKD. Deletions cut 4 bases from V and 4 bases from J, with 19 bases between. Here the CDR3 reads CAISVSQGYGTTEAFF. The CDR3 nucleotides are TGTGCCATCAGTGTCTCACAGGGTTATGGGACCACTGAAGCTTTCTTT.

This clonotype was seen a few times. V usage is TRBV19 and J usage is TRBJ1-5, with 7 nucleotides matching TRBD1. There are 14 residues in the CDR3. V dropped 1 base and J dropped 11; count of bases not matched to a gene: 8. Germline V gene lookup returns CDR1 LNHDA and CDR2 SQIVND (reference sequence). In nucleotides, the CDR3 is TGTGCCAGTAGTATAGGGGACAGCTCGATTTCCCAGCATTTT. It specifies CASSIGDSSISQHF. Together with reference TRBV19 and TRBJ1-5, the CDR3 gives the full variable domain: DGGITQSPKYLFRKEGQNVTLSCEQNLNHDAMYWYRQDPGQGLRLIYYSQIVNDFQKGDIAEGYSVSREKKESFPLTVTSAQKNPTAFYLCASSIGDSSISQHFGDGTRLSIL.

The chain couples TRBV7-9 to TRBJ2-3; unclear D gene. The CDR3 runs 15 residues. Germline CDR1 is SEHNR and CDR2 is FQNEAQ (reference sequence). Trimming took 5 bases from V and 0 from J, leaving 12 bases between them. CDR3 sequence: CASSPLGESTDTQYF. The CDR3, as DNA: TGTGCCAGCAGCCCCCTCGGAGAAAGCACAGATACGCAGTATTTT. The full variable domain, rest sourced from reference TRBV7-9 and TRBJ2-3, is DTGVSQNPRHKITKRGQNVTFRCDPISEHNRLYWYRQTLGQGPEFLTYFQNEAQLEKSRLLSDRFSAERPKGSFSTLEIQRTEQGDSAMYLCASSPLGESTDTQYFGPGTRLTVL.

V and J are TRBV5-4 and TRBJ2-2; 11 nucleotides align to TRBD2. With V trimmed by 1 base and J by 7 bases, 6 bases remained unmatched. This CDR3 has 16 amino acids. Germline assignment: CDR1 SGHNT and CDR2 YYREEE (reference sequence). The CDR3 here is CASSLFLAGGFGELFF. The CDR3 DNA reads as TGTGCCAGCAGCTTGTTCCTAGCGGGAGGATTCGGGGAGCTGTTTTTT.

This clonotype was counted ten times or more. The chain couples TRBV12-3 or TRBV12-4 to TRBJ2-1, with 7 nucleotides matching TRBD1. The ends lost 7 bases at V and 4 bases at J; junction bases unmatched: 7. This CDR3 has 14 amino acids. The CDR3 DNA follows: TGTGCCAGCACCGGGACAGATACATACAATGAGCAGTTCTTC. It codes for CASTGTDTYNEQFF.

This clonotype was counted between two and nine times. The V call is TRBV14, the J call TRBJ2-3; 12 nucleotides line up with TRBD2. The trim removed 4 bases at V and 13 bases at J, leaving 9 bases unmatched. CDR1 is SGHDN and CDR2 is FVKESK in the germline V gene. The CDR3 loop spans 14 amino acids. The CDR3 reads CASSPTFTSGRKYF. The DNA of the CDR3 is TGTGCCAGCAGCCCGACCTTTACTAGCGGGAGGAAGTATTTT.